This T cell receptor (beta chain) was identified during a study of cytomegalovirus exposure and HLA in healthy donors. Study-wide results and limits: Roughly uniform depth of sequencing across donors was assumed in presence/absence analyses. HLA alleles showed associations with 16,951 TCR beta sequences in a later analysis, at a 0.05 false discovery rate.

The germline V gene has CDR1 DFQATT and CDR2 SNEGSKA (reference sequence). The CDR3 has 11 amino acids. V lost 1 base, J lost 8 bases, and 6 bases lay in between. Note on this clone: Its target is not known.

Primers for the PCR totalled 60 Vbeta and 13 Jbeta. The data were produced by immunoSEQ multiplex PCR, yet TCRdb's version contains in-frame clones alone and is incomplete. Counted here are tens of thousands of clones, under 70% occurring once; the ten biggest clones make up 6.5% to 7.5%. The sequencing input was PBMCs. The TCR originated in a woman in her forties or fifties in good health and CMV-seropositive. The V call is TRBV20-1, the J call TRBJ1-3; TRBD1 is a possible D gene (5 bases). CDR3 residues: CSARVGDTIYF. The CDR3 DNA sequence: TGCAGTGCTAGAGTAGGGGACACCATATATTTT.